The present entry profiles one T cell receptor beta chain with its context. With 4 bases removed from V and 0 bases from J, the gap between germline ends came to 6 bases. CDR1 and CDR2 (germline): SGHTA, FQGTGA. The CDR3 runs 13 residues. In the original analysis: Amplification from reference gene primers served as the basis for estimated nucleated cell counts. Some clones are missing from TCRdb's copy, which holds only in-frame ones; the method was immunoSEQ multiplex PCR. V and J calls and clone size are copied from that table; D and trimming were computed from the DNA. In the table there are fewer than 250,000 clones, about four fifths of which are singletons. These data originate in a study of blood T cell repertoires in COVID-19. For the study at large: Italy, Spain and the United States were the sources of the convalescent and acute COVID-19 samples. Sources were T cells, B-cell-depleted T cells, or PBMCs; the material itself was cDNA or gDNA.

V is TRBV7-3 and J is TRBJ1-1; no clear D gene. Sequencing was done on a sample of peripheral blood. This TCR was recovered from a man over 45 with acute or convalescent COVID-19. The CDR3 sequence is CASSSGVNTEAFF. CDR3 bases: TGTGCCAGCAGCTCCGGGGTGAACACTGAAGCTTTCTTT.